This entry concerns a single T cell receptor beta chain. Its antigen is as yet unknown. These data originate in a study of CD8 T cells in Susac syndrome. General study findings and limits: The study recognized that the number of individuals in its TCR sequencing and HLA analysis was relatively small.

The multiple sclerosis control group consisted of treatment-naive patients whose relapsing-remitting disease, which was either stable or active, fulfilled revised McDonald criteria. Negative isolation yielded CD4+ and CD8+ T cells, and FACS enriched TEMRA cells. cDNA came from roughly 0.5 to 1 ug RNA primed by random hexamers. The amplification used immunoSEQ multiplex PCR on TCR beta CDR3; it spanned 54 Vbeta and 13 Jbeta. TCRdb re-called the immunoSEQ multiplex PCR reads with MiXCR, one entry per CDR3 protein. The sample holds 250,000 to 300,000 distinct CDR3 sequences, roughly 85% seen once. The CDR3 length is 14 residues. Trimming removed 1 base at V and 3 bases at J, with 6 bases between.

The sequence derives from a human donor with multiple sclerosis. Source material: CD8+ T cells from PBMCs. The rearrangement uses TRBV12-3 or TRBV12-4 and TRBJ2-2; the D is unclear. The CDR3 sequence: CASSLGGYTGELFF. CDR3 sequence (DNA): TGTGCCAGCAGTTTAGGGGGATACACCGGGGAGCTGTTTTTT.